These 30 T cell receptor beta chains originate from one sample sequenced in a study of blood T cell repertoires in COVID-19. Clones were sequenced by immunoSEQ multiplex PCR, and TCRdb holds only the in-frame ones, with some missing. The sample includes 100,000 or so clones, approximately 84% seen only once; the top ten take about 18%. The sample taken for sequencing was peripheral blood. The receptors shown here come from a woman in her sixties or seventies with acute or convalescent COVID-19.

The CDR3 reads CASRPGKRGGLDTDTQYF. The CDR3 DNA reads as TGTGCCAGCAGGCCGGGGAAGCGGGGGGGCCTTGACACAGATACGCAGTATTTT. The chain recombines TRBV5-4 with TRBJ2-3; TRBD2 aligns across 10 bases. The CDR3 contains 18 residues. Per germline, CDR1 SGHNT and CDR2 YYREEE (reference sequence). Trimming cost V 5 bases and J 2 bases; bases outside gene matches: 14.

Here the CDR3 DNA reads TGTGCCAGCAGCGGGACGACAGGGGGCGGTGAAGCTTTCTTT. Amino acid sequence: CASSGTTGGGEAFF. This rearrangement joins TRBV7-2 to TRBJ1-1; 10 nucleotides line up with TRBD1. Germline V gene data show CDR1 as SGHTA and CDR2 as FQGNSA. The CDR3 has 14 amino acids. Trimming removed 5 bases from V and 7 bases from J; junction bases left unmatched: 7.

The rearrangement uses TRBV7-6 and TRBJ2-7; a weak D match, TRBD1 (5 bases). The germline gives CDR1 SGHVS, CDR2 FNYEAQ. CDR3 length equals 13 residues. The ends were cut back, 5 bases at V and 1 base at J, with 9 bases in the middle. DNA of the CDR3: TGTGCCAGCAGCCAGGGCGATTCCTACGAGCAGTACTTC. This translates into CASSQGDSYEQYF.

The table lists this clone with a count of one. The chain recombines TRBV30 with TRBJ2-7; maybe TRBD1 (6 bases). The germline gives CDR1 GTSNPN, CDR2 SVGIG (reference sequence). This CDR3 comprises 13 residues. The ends were cut back, 3 bases at V and 9 bases at J, with 18 bases in the middle. The CDR3 nucleotides read TGTGCCTGGAGGGAAACTTGGGGGCTCGGGCAGTACTTC. Encoded protein: CAWRETWGLGQYF.

The gene calls are TRBV9 and TRBJ1-3, with a weak D call TRBD1 (5 bases). The CDR3 has 15 residues. Germline V gene lookup returns CDR1 SGDLS and CDR2 YYNGEE. The germline V and J ends were trimmed by 4 bases and 2 bases, with 13 bases remaining between them. The DNA for the CDR3 is TGTGCCAGCAGCCCCCAGGGTGCGACTGGAAACACCATATATTTT. Translation gives CASSPQGATGNTIYF. Using reference TRBV9 and TRBJ1-3 for the parts outside the CDR3, the full variable domain is DSGVTQTPKHLITATGQRVTLRCSPRSGDLSVYWYQQSLDQGLQFLIQYYNGEERAKGNILERFSAQQFPDLHSELNLSSLELGDSALYFCASSPQGATGNTIYFGEGSWLTVV.

This clone was counted between two and nine times. The rearrangement uses TRBV25-1 and TRBJ2-5, with TRBD2 matching over 10 bases. V trimming: 1 base; J trimming: 6 bases; junction bases outside the gene matches: 14. Germline values: CDR1 MGHDK, CDR2 SYGVNS. CDR3 length: 18 residues. The CDR3 loop reads CASSESPSGGSQWKTQYF. The DNA of the CDR3 is TGTGCCAGCAGTGAATCCCCTAGCGGGGGATCCCAATGGAAGACCCAGTACTTC.

The chain joins TRBV19 to TRBJ2-5; 11 bases line up with TRBD1. V gave up 5 bases and J gave up 5 bases; unmatched junction bases: 10. CDR3 length equals 16 residues. Looked up from germline, CDR1 is LNHDA and CDR2 is SQIVND (reference sequence). For the CDR3, the DNA is TGTGCCAGTAGTCGAACCTGGACAGGGGGCAAGGAGACCCAGTACTTC. It specifies CASSRTWTGGKETQYF. The full variable domain, in which reference TRBV19 and TRBJ2-5 provide the parts outside the CDR3, is DGGITQSPKYLFRKEGQNVTLSCEQNLNHDAMYWYRQDPGQGLRLIYYSQIVNDFQKGDIAEGYSVSREKKESFPLTVTSAQKNPTAFYLCASSRTWTGGKETQYFGPGTRLLVL.

The V and J genes are TRBV2 and TRBJ1-2; D may be TRBD1 (5 bases). The CDR3 spans 15 residues. V was trimmed by 4 bases and J by 4 bases, leaving 16 bases between them. Germline-derived CDR1 and CDR2 are SNHLY and FYNNEI. The CDR3 bases are TGTGCCAGCAGTGGAGTCAGGGAACCCTTCTATGGCTACACCTTC. It translates to CASSGVREPFYGYTF. Using reference TRBV2 and TRBJ1-2 for the parts outside the CDR3, the full variable domain is EPEVTQTPSHQVTQMGQEVILRCVPISNHLYFYWYRQILGQKVEFLVSFYNNEISEKSEIFDDQFSVERPDGSNFTLKIRSTKLEDSAMYFCASSGVREPFYGYTFGSGTRLTVV.

This chain joins TRBV10-2 and TRBJ1-2; weak D call: TRBD1 (6 bases). In germline, CDR1 is WSHSY, CDR2 SAAADI. The ends were cut back, 4 bases at V and 10 bases at J, with 31 bases in the middle. The CDR3 spans 18 residues. The CDR3 DNA reads as TGCGCCAGCAGTGGGTCGGTGGATACCGGGACACTGGCTCGGGACTACACCTTC. Amino acid sequence: CASSGSVDTGTLARDYTF.

J is TRBJ2-1 and V is TRBV5-6; TRBD1 aligns across 9 bases. The junction had 11 bases not matched to a gene; V was cut back by 5 bases and J by 8 bases. The V gene's germline CDR1 is SGHDT and CDR2 YYEEEE. This CDR3 is built from 15 residues. This CDR3 is CASSFRDRVQHEQFF. As DNA, the CDR3 is TGTGCCAGCAGTTTCCGGGACAGGGTGCAGCATGAGCAGTTCTTC.

Comment on this clone: Different DNA sequences within this sample yield the same CDR3. This sequence joins TRBV5-4 and TRBJ2-2; tentatively, D is TRBD2 (6 bases). The CDR3 covers 15 residues. Germline V lookup: CDR1 SGHNT, CDR2 YYREEE (reference sequence). V lost 0 bases and J 4 bases, leaving 10 bases between the germline ends. This chain's CDR3 is CASSLGAGPTGELFF. The CDR3 coding sequence is TGTGCCAGCAGCTTGGGGGCGGGACCCACCGGGGAGCTGTTTTTT.

This chain connects TRBV6-6 to TRBJ1-2; no clear D. Germline assignment: CDR1 MNHNY and CDR2 SVGAGI (reference sequence). Trimming took off 4 bases at V and 4 bases at J, with 19 bases between the two ends. This CDR3 is built from 16 residues. The CDR3 protein is CASSSPEGRLGYGYTF. The CDR3 DNA follows: TGTGCCAGCAGTTCCCCGGAGGGTAGGCTTGGCTATGGCTACACCTTC.

About this clone: Other nucleotide sequences from this sample produce the same CDR3. This chain joins TRBV7-9 and TRBJ2-7; D ambiguous. The CDR3 is 12 amino acids. The V end was cut by 4 bases, the J end by 4 bases, with 8 bases between. Germline V gene lookup returns CDR1 SEHNR and CDR2 FQNEAQ (reference sequence). CDR3 protein: CASSSRIYEQYF. The CDR3 region has the DNA TGTGCCAGCAGCTCCAGGATTTACGAGCAGTACTTC. The full variable domain, rest sourced from reference TRBV7-9 and TRBJ2-7, is DTGVSQNPRHKITKRGQNVTFRCDPISEHNRLYWYRQTLGQGPEFLTYFQNEAQLEKSRLLSDRFSAERPKGSFSTLEIQRTEQGDSAMYLCASSSRIYEQYFGPGTRLTVT.

The chain recombines TRBV28 with TRBJ1-5; 7 nucleotides match TRBD1. CDR3 length: 13 residues. Germline CDR1 reads MDHEN; CDR2 reads SYDVKM. The J segment lost 6 bases and the V segment lost 6 bases, leaving 5 bases of the junction unmatched. The CDR3 DNA reads as TGTGCCAGCAGCGCGACAGGGATTCAGCCCCAGCATTTT. This gives the protein CASSATGIQPQHF. Full variable domain (rest looked up from reference TRBV28 and TRBJ1-5): DVKVTQSSRYLVKRTGEKVFLECVQDMDHENMFWYRQDPGLGLRLIYFSYDVKMKEKGDIPEGYSVSREKKERFSLILESASTNQTSMYLCASSATGIQPQHFGDGTRLSIL.

The rearrangement joins TRBV6-5 to TRBJ1-4; unclear D gene. Germline V gene sequence: CDR1 MNHEY, CDR2 SVGAGI. The V end was cut by 6 bases, the J end by 0 bases, with 2 bases between. The CDR3 has 12 amino acids. CDR3 nucleotides: TGTGCCAGCAGCGCAACTAATGAAAAACTGTTTTTT. The encoded protein is CASSATNEKLFF.

V gene TRBV18 combines with J gene TRBJ1-6; TRBD1 matches at 9 bases. CDR1 and CDR2 (germline): KGHSH, LQKENI. The J segment lost 10 bases and the V segment lost 3 bases, leaving 7 bases of the junction unmatched. This CDR3 has 15 amino acids. The CDR3 region is CASSPGQGSSSPLHF. In DNA form, the CDR3 reads TGTGCCAGCTCACCGGGACAGGGTTCGTCCTCACCCCTCCACTTT.

The chain is built from TRBV21-1 and TRBJ2-5; TRBD2, the table's D call, lacks a check against the DNA. TRBV21-1 is a documented pseudogene. The CDR3 length is 15 residues. The CDR3 nucleotides read TGTGCCAGCGGGACTAGCGGGGGGGCTGGGGAGACCCAGTACTTC. This encodes CASGTSGGAGETQYF.

The V call is TRBV7-9, the J call TRBJ1-1, with D unresolved. The CDR3 sequence is 15 residues long. Trimming pared 5 bases from V and 1 base from J, leaving 14 bases between. Germline V lookup: CDR1 SEHNR, CDR2 FQNEAQ (reference sequence). The CDR3 is CASSPPGSGNTEAFF. In DNA form, the CDR3 reads TGTGCCAGCAGCCCACCCGGGTCGGGGAACACTGAAGCTTTCTTT.

This clone has only one observation. J is TRBJ2-2 and V is TRBV11-2; TRBD2 matches at 9 bases. The CDR3 covers 16 residues. The V gene end was trimmed by 5 bases and the J gene end by 7 bases; junction bases not matched to a gene: 11. The germline CDR1 and CDR2 sequences are SGHAT and FQNNGV. The CDR3 sequence: CASSRGSSGGHGELFF. The CDR3 DNA reads as TGTGCCAGCAGCCGCGGCTCGAGCGGGGGGCACGGGGAGCTGTTTTTT. Complete variable domain (other parts from reference TRBV11-2 and TRBJ2-2): EAGVAQSPRYKIIEKRQSVAFWCNPISGHATLYWYQQILGQGPKLLIQFQNNGVVDDSQLPKDRFSAERLKGVDSTLKIQPAKLEDSAVYLCASSRGSSGGHGELFFGEGSRLTVL.

The rearrangement links TRBV9 to TRBJ2-7, with 8 bases lining up with TRBD1. Losses at the gene ends were 2 bases for V and 2 bases for J; bases not matched to a gene: 3. The CDR3 extends over 14 amino acids. Germline V CDR1 and CDR2: SGDLS, YYNGEE. The DNA of the CDR3 is TGTGCCAGCAGCGTCGGGACAGGAGCCTACGAGCAGTACTTC. Translating it yields CASSVGTGAYEQYF. Full variable domain (outside the CDR3, taken from reference TRBV9 and TRBJ2-7): DSGVTQTPKHLITATGQRVTLRCSPRSGDLSVYWYQQSLDQGLQFLIQYYNGEERAKGNILERFSAQQFPDLHSELNLSSLELGDSALYFCASSVGTGAYEQYFGPGTRLTVT.

This chain connects TRBV7-2 to TRBJ2-5; weak D call: TRBD2 (5 bases). Trimming stripped 3 bases from V and 2 bases from J, with 13 bases between. The CDR3 length is 15 residues. Germline V gives CDR1 SGHTA, CDR2 FQGNSA. The CDR3 DNA is TGTGCCAGCAGCTTTTCGGGGAATCGGCAAGAGACCCAGTACTTC. Translated, it gives CASSFSGNRQETQYF.

This chain links TRBV19 with TRBJ1-4; D is undetermined. Trimming removed 5 bases at V and 0 bases at J, with 10 bases between. The CDR3 consists of 15 residues. The germline gives CDR1 LNHDA, CDR2 SQIVND (reference sequence). In nucleotides, the CDR3 is TGTGCCAGTAGTTGGCGGGTCGCAACTAATGAAAAACTGTTTTTT. The encoded protein is CASSWRVATNEKLFF.

The chain links TRBV30 to TRBJ1-2; D gene uncertain. V lost 1 base to trimming and J lost 6 bases, with 15 bases between them. Germline V gene data show CDR1 as GTSNPN and CDR2 as SVGIG (reference sequence). There are 14 residues in the CDR3. The DNA of the CDR3 is TGTGCCTGGAGTGAGGGCCGGGGAATCCATGGCTACACCTTC. This sequence encodes CAWSEGRGIHGYTF. Complete variable domain (other parts from reference TRBV30 and TRBJ1-2): SQTIHQWPATLVQPVGSPLSLECTVEGTSNPNLYWYRQAAGRGLQLLFYSVGIGQISSEVPQNLSASRPQDRQFILSSKKLLLSDSGFYLCAWSEGRGIHGYTFGSGTRLTVV.

The V gene is TRBV10-3, the J gene TRBJ1-2; TRBD1 might be the D (5 bases). V was shortened by 6 bases and J by 8 bases, with 13 bases between the two germline ends. This CDR3 contains 12 residues. Germline V gives CDR1 ENHRY, CDR2 SYGVKD. CDR3 region: CAISAIRQGYTF. The CDR3 coding sequence is TGTGCCATCAGCGCGATTCGACAGGGCTACACCTTC.

The CDR3 loop reads CASSFQGWTDTQYF. As DNA, the CDR3 is TGTGCCAGCAGTTTTCAGGGCTGGACAGATACGCAGTATTTT. The gene calls are TRBV28 and TRBJ2-3; D may be TRBD1 (5 bases). The V end lost 3 bases, the J end lost 3 bases, and 10 bases lay between the germline ends. The germline V gene encodes CDR1 MDHEN and CDR2 SYDVKM. CDR3 length equals 14 residues.

As to this clone: The sample holds other DNA sequences that translate to the same CDR3. V usage is TRBV7-2 and J usage is TRBJ1-2; 8 bases are a match to TRBD1. Germline CDR1 reads SGHTA; CDR2 reads FQGNSA. CDR3 size: 13 residues. V shed 4 bases and J 8 bases; nucleotides not matched to a gene: 6. The CDR3 region has the DNA TGTGCCAGCAGCTCGCGACAGGGGTACGGCTACACCTTC. This codes for CASSSRQGYGYTF. The full variable domain, with the rest looked up from reference TRBV7-2 and TRBJ1-2, is GAGVSQSPSNKVTEKGKDVELRCDPISGHTALYWYRQSLGQGLEFLIYFQGNSAPDKSGLPSDRFSAERTGGSVSTLTIQRTQQEDSAVYLCASSSRQGYGYTFGSGTRLTVV.

The chain recombines TRBV10-3 with TRBJ1-5; D is uncertain. Germline CDR1 and CDR2: ENHRY and SYGVKD. The CDR3 loop spans 13 amino acids. V was pared by 4 bases and J by 3 bases, with 7 bases between. The CDR3 sequence: CAISGTDNQPQHF. Here the CDR3 DNA reads TGTGCCATCAGTGGCACAGACAATCAGCCCCAGCATTTT.

The chain joins TRBV7-9 to TRBJ2-1; weak D call: TRBD2 (6 bases). This CDR3 is built from 14 residues. Looked up from germline, CDR1 is SEHNR and CDR2 is FQNEAQ (reference sequence). V was trimmed by 4 bases and J by 2 bases, leaving 9 bases between them. For the CDR3, the DNA is TGTGCCAGCAGCTCGGGGGTGGCCTACAATGAGCAGTTCTTC. This codes for CASSSGVAYNEQFF.

This chain uses TRBV27 with TRBJ1-2; TRBD1 matches 10 bases. CDR1 and CDR2 from the germline V gene are MNHEY and SMNVEV (reference sequence). The V gene end was trimmed by 4 bases and the J gene end by 5 bases; junction bases not matched to a gene: 1. The CDR3 spans 13 residues. Here the CDR3 reads CASSWTGGYGYTF. The CDR3 bases are TGTGCCAGCAGTTGGACAGGGGGTTATGGCTACACCTTC.

This sequence joins TRBV5-1 and TRBJ1-2; D gene ambiguous. Germline-derived CDR1 and CDR2 are SGHRS and YFSETQ. V dropped 4 bases and J dropped 2 bases, with 9 bases sitting between them. The CDR3 totals 13 residues. The CDR3 sequence: CASSPGENYGYTF. The CDR3 DNA follows: TGCGCCAGCAGCCCTGGAGAGAACTATGGCTACACCTTC.